The clone carrying this T cell receptor (beta chain) has more than one count but fewer than ten. Its antigen is unknown. Treatment noted: over 15 received Ad26.COV2.S at low or high dose, single or two shots; 5 received placebo; per-sample allocation not given. After the first vaccine or placebo injection, samples were drawn on day 63. These data belong to a study of Ad26.COV2.S vaccination and SARS-CoV-2 variants. Overall study context: Ad26.COV2.S, an intramuscular injection, was given once or twice 56 days apart.

Clones were sequenced by immunoSEQ multiplex PCR, and TCRdb holds only the in-frame ones, with some missing. The sample includes around 320,000 clones, approximately 80% of them seen just once. The CDR3 is 15 residues long. The germline gives CDR1 SGHTA, CDR2 FQGNSA. With 5 bases clipped from V and 4 bases from J, the junction kept 6 bases outside the gene matches. Study results and caveats: Total T cell responses were possibly underestimated by TCR breadth and depth analyses. For non-spike TCRs, breadth in vaccine recipients resembled that in placebo recipients.

The chain combines TRBV7-2 with TRBJ2-7; 12 nucleotides align to TRBD2. The source was peripheral blood, collected in a trial of Ad26.COV2.S vaccine versus placebo. This sequence originates from a person between 18 and 59 years old who received the Ad26.COV2.S COVID-19 vaccine or a placebo. The chain's CDR3 is CASSPTSGGIYEQYF. In nucleotides, the CDR3 is TGTGCCAGCAGCCCGACTAGCGGGGGCATATACGAGCAGTACTTC.